The 27 T cell receptor beta chains below were found in one sample sequenced in a study of blood T cell repertoires in COVID-19. Method: immunoSEQ multiplex PCR; TCRdb's copy keeps in-frame clones and lacks some. Of around 120,000 clones in the sample, over 75% were seen once. Material for sequencing was peripheral blood. The receptors derive from a man aged 50 or older with acute or convalescent COVID-19.

The chain employs TRBV4-1 and TRBJ2-7, with D possibly being TRBD2 (6 bases). The CDR3 is 17 amino acids. Germline CDR1 reads MGHRA; CDR2 reads YSYEKL. V was trimmed by 0 bases and J by 0 bases, leaving 15 bases between them. Here the CDR3 reads CASSQEGGRYYSYEQYF. CDR3 DNA sequence: TGCGCCAGCAGCCAAGAGGGGGGTCGGTACTACTCCTACGAGCAGTACTTC.

J is TRBJ2-7 and V is TRBV6-5; TRBD2 agrees at 7 bases. Germline CDR1 MNHEY, CDR2 SVGAGI. The J segment lost 9 bases and the V segment lost 0 bases, leaving 11 bases of the junction unmatched. This CDR3 is 15 amino acids long. The CDR3 loop reads CASSYSMRELAGQYF. The DNA for the CDR3 is TGTGCCAGCAGTTACTCGATGCGGGAGCTTGCAGGGCAGTACTTC.

This chain connects TRBV30 to TRBJ1-5; 7 positions agree with TRBD1. Trimming removed 2 bases from V and 7 bases from J; junction bases left unmatched: 11. This CDR3 is built from 15 residues. Looked up from germline, CDR1 is GTSNPN and CDR2 is SVGIG (reference sequence). In nucleotides, the CDR3 is TGTGCCTGGAGTCCCCCCGACAGGGCCGGGCAGCCCCAGCATTTT. Translated, it gives CAWSPPDRAGQPQHF. Filled out from reference TRBV30 and TRBJ1-5, the complete variable domain reads SQTIHQWPATLVQPVGSPLSLECTVEGTSNPNLYWYRQAAGRGLQLLFYSVGIGQISSEVPQNLSASRPQDRQFILSSKKLLLSDSGFYLCAWSPPDRAGQPQHFGDGTRLSIL.

This clone was counted only a few times. The chain employs TRBV29-1 and TRBJ2-2; 7 nucleotides line up with TRBD2. Trimming removed 5 bases from V and 6 bases from J; junction bases left unmatched: 3. Germline V gene data show CDR1 as SQVTM and CDR2 as ANQGSEA. The CDR3 length is 12 residues. The DNA of the CDR3 is TGCAGCGTTTTTCGGGGGGCCGGGGAGCTGTTTTTT. Its translation is CSVFRGAGELFF.

The gene calls are TRBV7-9 and TRBJ2-2, with 10 positions matching TRBD1. Germline V gene lookup returns CDR1 SEHNR and CDR2 FQNEAQ (reference sequence). The V gene end was trimmed by 4 bases and the J gene end by 7 bases; junction bases not matched to a gene: 6. CDR3 length: 15 amino acids. The CDR3 DNA is TGTGCCAGCAGCTATAGGGGACAGGGGAACGGGGAGCTGTTTTTT. It specifies CASSYRGQGNGELFF. Filled out from reference TRBV7-9 and TRBJ2-2, the complete variable domain reads DTGVSQNPRHKITKRGQNVTFRCDPISEHNRLYWYRQTLGQGPEFLTYFQNEAQLEKSRLLSDRFSAERPKGSFSTLEIQRTEQGDSAMYLCASSYRGQGNGELFFGEGSRLTVL.

The rearrangement links TRBV4-1 to TRBJ1-1; TRBD1 matches at 7 bases. Losses at the gene ends were 2 bases for V and 5 bases for J; bases not matched to a gene: 8. CDR1 and CDR2 (germline): MGHRA, YSYEKL. The CDR3 is 15 residues long. In DNA, the CDR3 is TGCGCCAGCAGCCAAATGGACAGGTTGAGGACTGAAGCTTTCTTT. Translating gives CASSQMDRLRTEAFF.

The rearrangement uses TRBV4-3 and TRBJ1-2; the D is unclear. The germline V gene encodes CDR1 LGHNA and CDR2 YSLEER. The V and J ends lost 0 bases and 8 bases respectively, with 16 bases between them. The CDR3 length is 15 residues. This CDR3 reads CASSQDAGSFDGYTF. CDR3 DNA sequence: TGCGCCAGCAGCCAAGACGCAGGTTCTTTCGACGGCTACACCTTC.

The genes are TRBV4-1 and TRBJ2-1, with 8 positions matching TRBD2. V shed 0 bases and J 8 bases; nucleotides not matched to a gene: 15. Germline V gives CDR1 MGHRA, CDR2 YSYEKL. The CDR3 sequence is 18 residues long. The DNA of the CDR3 is TGCGCCAGCAGCCAAGAAGGGGTCAGAGGAGCGGGAGATTATGAGCAGTTCTTC. This encodes CASSQEGVRGAGDYEQFF.

The chain has TRBV19 and TRBJ2-6; TRBD1 matches at 11 bases. Trimming removed 6 bases from V and 2 bases from J; junction bases left unmatched: 6. Germline V gene sequence: CDR1 LNHDA, CDR2 SQIVND (reference sequence). This CDR3 has 17 amino acids. The CDR3 protein is CASSRRTGGAGANVLTF. DNA for the CDR3: TGTGCCAGTAGCAGAAGGACAGGGGGCGCTGGGGCCAACGTCCTGACTTTC.

The CDR3 nucleotides read TGTGCCAGCAGGCTGAGCGGGGCAGGTAGCAATGAGCAGTTCTTC. Translation gives CASRLSGAGSNEQFF. The rearrangement links TRBV6-5 to TRBJ2-1; TRBD2 matches at 7 bases. This CDR3 region has 15 residues. V dropped 6 bases and J dropped 6; count of bases not matched to a gene: 11. Per germline, CDR1 MNHEY and CDR2 SVGAGI.

This chain joins TRBV5-1 and TRBJ1-1; D gene ambiguous. Trimming cost V 0 bases and J 5 bases, with 14 bases left between them. Germline values: CDR1 SGHRS, CDR2 YFSETQ. There are 15 residues in the CDR3. The CDR3 bases are TGCGCCAGCAGCTTGGCCAACAGCTTGGTGACTGAAGCTTTCTTT. Translation gives CASSLANSLVTEAFF.

The chain joins TRBV2 to TRBJ1-2; TRBD1 matches 8 bases. The CDR3 totals 14 residues. Germline trimming cut 8 bases from V and 8 bases from J; bases unmatched to any gene: 13. Germline V gene sequence: CDR1 SNHLY, CDR2 FYNNEI. DNA of the CDR3: TGTGCCAGCGGTGGGCAGGGGGCAGTGCAAGGCTACACCTTC. Amino acids: CASGGQGAVQGYTF.

The sample holds one count of this clone. The chain has TRBV18 and TRBJ2-2; possibly TRBD1 for D (6 bases). CDR1 and CDR2 from the germline V gene are KGHSH and LQKENI. This CDR3 region has 14 residues. The V end was cut by 4 bases, the J end by 3 bases, with 9 bases between. CDR3 coding DNA: TGTGCCAGCTCACGTCCAGGGGACACCGGGGAGCTGTTTTTT. It is translated as CASSRPGDTGELFF.

This chain joins TRBV5-6 and TRBJ1-1, with a tentative D call TRBD1 (5 bases). CDR1 and CDR2 from the germline V gene are SGHDT and YYEEEE. The ends were cut back, 5 bases at V and 6 bases at J, with 23 bases in the middle. This CDR3 contains 16 residues. The CDR3 region is CASSFTPPRDHAEAFF. CDR3 sequence (DNA): TGTGCCAGCAGTTTTACGCCCCCCAGGGATCACGCTGAAGCTTTCTTT.

V gene TRBV5-1 combines with J gene TRBJ2-7; 7 bases line up with TRBD1. The length of the CDR3 is 16 residues. Germline CDR1 reads SGHRS; CDR2 reads YFSETQ. The V segment lost 2 bases and the J segment 0 bases; nucleotides outside the gene matches: 8. The CDR3 DNA reads TGCGCCAGCAGCTTCGGGGCGACAGGGTCCTCCTACGAGCAGTACTTC. Translation gives CASSFGATGSSYEQYF. The full variable domain, with the rest looked up from reference TRBV5-1 and TRBJ2-7, is KAGVTQTPRYLIKTRGQQVTLSCSPISGHRSVSWYQQTPGQGLQFLFEYFSETQRNKGNFPGRFSGRQFSNSRSEMNVSTLELGDSALYLCASSFGATGSSYEQYFGPGTRLTVT.

The chain links TRBV7-2 to TRBJ2-3, with TRBD2 matching 9 bases. CDR1 and CDR2 (germline): SGHTA, FQGNSA. There are 16 residues in the CDR3. After removal of 4 bases from V and 8 bases from J, the junction contained 13 bases not matched to a gene. In nucleotides, the CDR3 is TGTGCCAGCAGCTACACCTCCGGGACTAGCTACAGTACGCAGTATTTT. Protein: CASSYTSGTSYSTQYF. The whole variable domain, remainder taken from reference TRBV7-2 and TRBJ2-3, is GAGVSQSPSNKVTEKGKDVELRCDPISGHTALYWYRQSLGQGLEFLIYFQGNSAPDKSGLPSDRFSAERTGGSVSTLTIQRTQQEDSAVYLCASSYTSGTSYSTQYFGPGTRLTVL.

The chain has TRBV5-5 and TRBJ2-3, with 9 bases that match TRBD2. Germline CDR1 reads SGHKS; CDR2 reads YYEKEE (reference sequence). This CDR3 is 16 amino acids long. With 0 bases clipped from V and 2 bases from J, the junction kept 4 bases outside the gene matches. The CDR3 loop reads CASSLGLAENTDTQYF. The CDR3 DNA is TGTGCCAGCAGCTTGGGACTAGCGGAGAACACAGATACGCAGTATTTT. Using reference TRBV5-5 and TRBJ2-3 for the parts outside the CDR3, the full variable domain is DAGVTQSPTHLIKTRGQQVTLRCSPISGHKSVSWYQQVLGQGPQFIFQYYEKEERGRGNFPDRFSARQFPNYSSELNVNALLLGDSALYLCASSLGLAENTDTQYFGPGTRLTVL.

The V gene is TRBV18, the J gene TRBJ2-3, with a possible D match to TRBD2 (5 bases). The ends were cut back, 3 bases at V and 1 base at J, with 8 bases in the middle. The germline V gene encodes CDR1 KGHSH and CDR2 LQKENI. This CDR3 has 14 amino acids. The CDR3 DNA follows: TGTGCCAGCTCACCGGCCGGGGGCACAGATACGCAGTATTTT. It encodes CASSPAGGTDTQYF.

For this clone: At the DNA level, this CDR3 is encoded by other sequences in the same sample as well. The V and J genes are TRBV2 and TRBJ1-1; the D is unclear. Germline CDR1 reads SNHLY; CDR2 reads FYNNEI. The length of the CDR3 is 11 residues. Trimming cost V 6 bases and J 1 base, with 3 bases left between them. CDR3 region: CASRRNTEAFF. The CDR3 bases are TGTGCCAGCAGGAGGAACACTGAAGCTTTCTTT.

The CDR3 here is CASSERGVAYEQYF. The DNA of the CDR3 is TGTGCCAGCAGTGAACGGGGGGTCGCCTACGAGCAGTACTTC. The V and J genes are TRBV6-1 and TRBJ2-7; 7 bases are a match to TRBD2. The CDR3 has 14 residues. Germline V gene sequence: CDR1 MNHNS, CDR2 SASEGT. Trimming took 2 bases from V and 2 from J; bases not matched to a gene: 3.

V is TRBV18 and J is TRBJ2-5, with TRBD2 matching over 8 bases. Germline-derived CDR1 and CDR2 are KGHSH and LQKENI. The CDR3 runs 16 residues. V was pared by 3 bases and J by 5 bases, with 11 bases of the junction left unmatched. The CDR3 here is CASSPFFPGGPETQYF. CDR3 nucleotides: TGTGCCAGCTCACCCTTCTTCCCGGGAGGGCCGGAGACCCAGTACTTC.

The rearrangement uses TRBV5-1 and TRBJ1-2, with D hard to call. The CDR3 length is 15 residues. V was clipped by 3 bases and J by 4 bases, with 16 bases between them. Germline V gene sequence: CDR1 SGHRS, CDR2 YFSETQ. The CDR3, as DNA: TGCGCCAGCAGCTCTTCGTCCTTGGGAGGCTATGGCTACACCTTC. Residues: CASSSSSLGGYGYTF.

The V call is TRBV11-2, the J call TRBJ2-3, with D possibly TRBD2 on 5 matching bases. The ends were cut back, 1 base at V and 3 bases at J, with 20 bases in the middle. The CDR3 is 18 amino acids. Germline assignment: CDR1 SGHAT and CDR2 FQNNGV. Here the CDR3 DNA reads TGTGCCAGCAGCTTAGTGGGCGATCTCGGGTCGGGGACAGATACGCAGTATTTT. Protein: CASSLVGDLGSGTDTQYF.

This clone was detected only once. V and J are TRBV7-9 and TRBJ1-5; a possible D gene is TRBD1 (6 bases). The CDR3 extends over 15 amino acids. V lost 0 bases, J lost 5 bases, and 11 bases lay in between. CDR1 is SEHNR and CDR2 is FQNEAQ in the germline V gene (reference sequence). The CDR3, as DNA: TGTGCCAGCAGCTTAGCCAGGGGCGGCGATCAGCCCCAGCATTTT. Translation gives CASSLARGGDQPQHF.

The chain employs TRBV25-1 and TRBJ2-3; 9 positions match TRBD2. Germline V gives CDR1 MGHDK, CDR2 SYGVNS. With V trimmed by 4 bases and J by 6 bases, 8 bases remained unmatched. CDR3 length equals 15 residues. This CDR3 is CASSAQGLAYDTQYF. The CDR3 DNA reads TGTGCCAGCAGTGCTCAAGGACTAGCGTACGATACGCAGTATTTT.

The genes are TRBV5-6 and TRBJ2-5, with D hard to call. Germline assignment: CDR1 SGHDT and CDR2 YYEEEE. The CDR3 loop spans 16 amino acids. V was cut by 3 bases and J by 0 bases, with 15 bases left in between. The CDR3 loop reads CASSSETPPYQETQYF. The CDR3 DNA follows: TGTGCCAGCAGCTCAGAGACACCTCCCTACCAAGAGACCCAGTACTTC. The full variable domain, with the rest looked up from reference TRBV5-6 and TRBJ2-5, is DAGVTQSPTHLIKTRGQQVTLRCSPKSGHDTVSWYQQALGQGPQFIFQYYEEEERQRGNFPDRFSGHQFPNYSSELNVNALLLGDSALYLCASSSETPPYQETQYFGPGTRLLVL.

CDR3 DNA: TGTGCCAGCAGTCGGGACAGGGTCTATGGCTACACCTTC. It encodes CASSRDRVYGYTF. The chain links TRBV27 to TRBJ1-2; TRBD1 aligns across 9 bases. V shed 5 bases and J 4 bases; nucleotides not matched to a gene: 2. The CDR3 consists of 13 residues. Germline V gene lookup returns CDR1 MNHEY and CDR2 SMNVEV (reference sequence).